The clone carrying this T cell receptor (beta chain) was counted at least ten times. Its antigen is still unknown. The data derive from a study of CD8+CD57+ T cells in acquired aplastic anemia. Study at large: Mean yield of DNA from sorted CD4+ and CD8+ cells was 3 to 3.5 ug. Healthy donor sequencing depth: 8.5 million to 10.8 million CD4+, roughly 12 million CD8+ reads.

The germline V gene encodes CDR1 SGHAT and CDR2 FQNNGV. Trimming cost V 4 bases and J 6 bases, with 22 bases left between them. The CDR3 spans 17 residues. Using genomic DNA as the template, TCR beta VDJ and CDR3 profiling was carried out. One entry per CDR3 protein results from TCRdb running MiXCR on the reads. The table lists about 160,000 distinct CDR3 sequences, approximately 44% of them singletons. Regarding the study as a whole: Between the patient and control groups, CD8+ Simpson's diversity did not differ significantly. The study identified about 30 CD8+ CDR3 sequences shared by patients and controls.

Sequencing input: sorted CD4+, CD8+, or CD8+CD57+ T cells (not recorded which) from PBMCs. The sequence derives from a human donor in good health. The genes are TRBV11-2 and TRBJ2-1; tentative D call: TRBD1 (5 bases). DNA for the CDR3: TGTGCCAGCAGCTCTTCGCCAGGGCAGGTTCGAGGCAATGAGCAGTTCTTC. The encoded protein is CASSSSPGQVRGNEQFF.